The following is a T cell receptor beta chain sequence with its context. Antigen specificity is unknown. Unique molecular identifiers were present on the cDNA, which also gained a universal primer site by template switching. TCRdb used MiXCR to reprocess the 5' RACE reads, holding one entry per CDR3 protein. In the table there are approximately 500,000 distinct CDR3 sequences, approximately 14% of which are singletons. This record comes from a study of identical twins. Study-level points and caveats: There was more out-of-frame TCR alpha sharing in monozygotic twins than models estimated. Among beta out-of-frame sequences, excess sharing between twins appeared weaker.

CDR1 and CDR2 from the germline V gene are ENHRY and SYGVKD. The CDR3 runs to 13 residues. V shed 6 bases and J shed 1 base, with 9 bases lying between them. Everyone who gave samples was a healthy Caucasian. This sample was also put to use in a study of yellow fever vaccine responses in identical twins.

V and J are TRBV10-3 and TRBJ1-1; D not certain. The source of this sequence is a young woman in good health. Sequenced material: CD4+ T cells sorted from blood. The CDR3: CAISPDGNTEAFF. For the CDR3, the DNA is TGTGCCATCAGCCCGGACGGGAACACTGAAGCTTTCTTT.